Following are 26 T cell receptor beta chains from one sample sequenced in a study of T cells in Graves' hyperthyroidism and ophthalmopathy. RNA transcripts gave rise to amplified TCR beta CDR3 regions. When the TCR CDR3 underwent first-round RT-PCR, the HTBI primer set was used. TCRdb passed the multiplex PCR reads through MiXCR, listing each CDR3 protein once. This table holds about 500,000 distinct CDR3 sequences, over 35% found once. The sequenced sample consisted of peripheral blood or thyroid tissue (not recorded which). These receptor sequences come from an adult woman with Graves' disease, either hyperthyroidism or ophthalmopathy (not recorded which).

The chain carries TRBV10-3 and TRBJ1-1; D ambiguous. Germline CDR1 and CDR2: ENHRY and SYGVKD. V lost 6 bases and J 0 bases, leaving 5 bases between the germline ends. The CDR3 extends over 12 amino acids. The CDR3 spells CAIRTVNTEAFF. CDR3 sequence (DNA): TGTGCCATCAGGACGGTGAACACTGAAGCTTTCTTT.

The sample holds many counts of this clonotype. This chain connects TRBV28 to TRBJ2-7; D may be TRBD2 (6 bases). Germline CDR1 and CDR2: MDHEN and SYDVKM. The CDR3 runs 13 residues. The ends were cut back, 3 bases at V and 6 bases at J, with 12 bases in the middle. The DNA of the CDR3 is TGTGCCAGCAGTTTCCTCGGGAGAGGCGAGCAGTACTTC. Its translation is CASSFLGRGEQYF.

This clonotype was counted many times. This chain joins TRBV5-4 and TRBJ1-4; 7 bases are a match to TRBD1. The CDR3 runs 15 residues. The trim removed 3 bases at V and 5 bases at J, leaving 7 bases unmatched. From germline, CDR1 is SGHNT and CDR2 YYREEE (reference sequence). Written as DNA, the CDR3 is TGTGCCAGCAGCTCTCAGGGGGGATTCAATGAAAAACTGTTTTTT. It encodes CASSSQGGFNEKLFF. Based on the CDR3 plus reference TRBV5-4 and TRBJ1-4, the full variable domain is ETGVTQSPTHLIKTRGQQVTLRCSSQSGHNTVSWYQQALGQGPQFIFQYYREEENGRGNFPPRFSGLQFPNYSSELNVNALELDDSALYLCASSSQGGFNEKLFFGSGTQLSVL.

This clonotype was detected a few times. V is TRBV11-2 and J is TRBJ1-2; weak D call: TRBD1 (6 bases). Per the germline V gene, CDR1 is SGHAT and CDR2 is FQNNGV. Trimming took off 5 bases at V and 5 bases at J, with 18 bases between the two ends. The length of the CDR3 is 15 residues. The CDR3 DNA sequence: TGTGCCAGCAGCCCCTTCGAGCTAGGGGGATATGGCTACACCTTC. Its protein product is CASSPFELGGYGYTF.

This clonotype appeared many times. V and J are TRBV12-3 or TRBV12-4 and TRBJ1-6, with D possibly being TRBD1 (6 bases). The length of the CDR3 is 16 residues. Trimming took off 6 bases at V and 9 bases at J, with 21 bases between the two ends. As DNA, the CDR3 is TGTGCCAGCAGCCCCTCCGGGCCTGGGGGCCTTTCACCCCTCCACTTT. Amino acids: CASSPSGPGGLSPLHF.

V usage is TRBV5-6 and J usage is TRBJ1-5; no reliable D call. CDR1 is SGHDT and CDR2 is YYEEEE in the germline V gene. Deletions cut 1 base from V and 6 bases from J, with 17 bases between. CDR3 length: 16 amino acids. CDR3 sequence reads: CASSLSGESVGQPQHF. The DNA for the CDR3 is TGTGCCAGCAGCTTGTCCGGGGAATCTGTAGGTCAGCCCCAGCATTTT.

A few counts support this clonotype. A much larger clone differs from this one at a single base, so this may be a read error. The chain employs TRBV7-2 and TRBJ1-2, with D perhaps TRBD1 (6 bases). Germline V lookup: CDR1 SGHTA, CDR2 FQGNSA. V lost 1 base and J lost 0, with 18 bases in between. The length of the CDR3 is 18 residues. Here the CDR3 reads CASSLGTGRGAPNYGYTF. In DNA form, the CDR3 reads TGTGCCAGCAGCTTAGGGACGGGACGGGGGGCTCCTAACTATGGCTACACCTTC.

This clonotype was observed many times. The chain carries TRBV7-2 and TRBJ2-7; D is possibly TRBD2 (6 bases). Germline CDR1 and CDR2: SGHTA and FQGNSA. V lost 8 bases, J lost 2 bases, and 13 bases lay in between. The CDR3 is 13 residues long. CDR3 residues: CASSRDSTYEQYF. CDR3 nucleotides: TGTGCCAGCTCTCGGGACTCTACCTACGAGCAGTACTTC.

Comments on this clonotype: At one end the junction does not follow the germline gene, possibly because of a read error. CDR3 amino acids: CAISESQGAEAF. For the CDR3, the DNA is TGTGCCATCAGTGAGAGCCAGGGCGCTGAAGCTTTC. The J gene is TRBJ2-6, the V gene TRBV10-3, with a tentative D call TRBD1 (5 bases). The CDR3 contains 12 residues. Germline-derived CDR1 and CDR2 are ENHRY and SYGVKD.

This clonotype occurred many times. The chain is built from TRBV4-2 and TRBJ1-6, with unresolved D. The CDR3 is 13 residues long. Deletions cut 8 bases from V and 7 bases from J, with 12 bases between. CDR1 and CDR2 (germline): LGHNA, YNFKEQ. The chain's CDR3 is CASGNGLNSPLHF. The DNA for the CDR3 is TGTGCCAGCGGTAACGGGCTAAATTCACCCCTCCACTTT.

The sample holds many counts of this clonotype. The chain recombines TRBV12-3 or TRBV12-4 with TRBJ2-5; TRBD1 matches 10 bases. V lost 5 bases and J lost 2; bases outside the gene matches: 8. This CDR3 has 16 residues. CDR3 in amino acids: CASSPRTGGLQETQYF. The CDR3 nucleotides read TGTGCCAGCAGTCCCAGGACAGGGGGTTTACAAGAGACCCAGTACTTC.

V is TRBV15 and J is TRBJ2-5; TRBD2 might be the D (5 bases). Germline lookup yields CDR1 LNHNV and CDR2 YYDKDF (reference sequence). This CDR3 has 16 amino acids. The V end lost 0 bases, the J end lost 6 bases, and 17 bases lay between the germline ends. The CDR3 region has the DNA TGTGCCACCAGCAGAGAACGGTCCGGGCCGGGGAAGACCCAGTACTTC. This translates into CATSRERSGPGKTQYF.

V and J are TRBV20-1 and TRBJ2-7; perhaps TRBD2 as D (6 bases). Germline CDR1 reads DFQATT; CDR2 reads SNEGSKA (reference sequence). The CDR3 is 12 residues long. Deletions cut 8 bases from V and 7 bases from J, with 18 bases between. CDR3 in DNA: TGCAGTACCGGGACTCTTACGGGGGAGCAGTACTTC. Its translation is CSTGTLTGEQYF.

This clonotype was seen more than once but under ten times. The chain is built from TRBV7-9 and TRBJ1-4, with D hard to call. This CDR3 has 14 residues. The germline gives CDR1 SEHNR, CDR2 FQNEAQ (reference sequence). The ends were cut back, 2 bases at V and 3 bases at J, with 7 bases in the middle. Here the CDR3 reads CASSLSAANEKLFF. The CDR3 nucleotides are TGTGCCAGCAGCTTAAGTGCAGCTAATGAAAAACTGTTTTTT.

Ten or more counts support this clonotype. The V gene is TRBV20-1, the J gene TRBJ2-5, with D perhaps TRBD1 (5 bases). The germline V and J ends were trimmed by 0 bases and 4 bases, with 9 bases remaining between them. The length of the CDR3 is 13 residues. CDR1 is DFQATT and CDR2 is SNEGSKA in the germline V gene (reference sequence). For the CDR3, the DNA is TGCAGTGCTAGAGATGTGGGGCGAGAGACCCAGTACTTC. Translation gives CSARDVGRETQYF.

This clonotype showed up many times. This sequence joins TRBV28 and TRBJ2-5; tentatively, D is TRBD2 (6 bases). Germline values: CDR1 MDHEN, CDR2 SYDVKM. CDR3 size: 15 residues. V lost 7 bases and J lost 3, with 18 bases in between. The DNA of the CDR3 is TGTGCCAGCACTACGACAGCGCGGGGAGAAGAGACCCAGTACTTC. It codes for CASTTTARGEETQYF.

The chain combines TRBV14 with TRBJ1-1; D gene unclear. The CDR3 is 16 amino acids. The ends were cut back, 0 bases at V and 1 base at J, with 12 bases in the middle. The germline gives CDR1 SGHDN, CDR2 FVKESK. CDR3 region: CASSQDPRPANTEAFF. In DNA, the CDR3 is TGTGCCAGCAGCCAAGATCCGAGGCCCGCGAACACTGAAGCTTTCTTT.

The chain recombines TRBV7-9 with TRBJ1-3; perhaps TRBD1 as D (5 bases). Per the germline V gene, CDR1 is SEHNR and CDR2 is FQNEAQ (reference sequence). Trimming took 4 bases from V and 1 from J, leaving 8 bases between them. This CDR3 is built from 14 residues. DNA for the CDR3: TGTGCCAGCAGCTGGGGGACTTCTGGAAACACCATATATTTT. Translated, it gives CASSWGTSGNTIYF.

V is TRBV9 and J is TRBJ2-7; 9 bases match TRBD1. This CDR3 contains 12 residues. Trimming took 7 bases from V and 7 from J; bases not matched to a gene: 6. Per the germline V gene, CDR1 is SGDLS and CDR2 is YYNGEE. The CDR3 protein is CASGDRAREQYF. CDR3 DNA sequence: TGTGCCAGCGGGGACAGGGCCAGAGAGCAGTACTTC.

The sample holds many counts of this clonotype. The rearrangement links TRBV7-9 to TRBJ2-7; D possibly corresponds to TRBD2 (6 bases). This CDR3 is built from 16 residues. With 0 bases removed from V and 0 bases from J, the gap between germline ends came to 12 bases. Germline V gene lookup returns CDR1 SEHNR and CDR2 FQNEAQ (reference sequence). CDR3: CASSLADGSYSYEQYF. CDR3 sequence (DNA): TGTGCCAGCAGCTTAGCAGACGGGAGCTACTCCTACGAGCAGTACTTC.

This clonotype appeared many times. This chain joins TRBV20-1 and TRBJ1-1, with D maybe TRBD1 (5 bases). The CDR3 contains 14 residues. The germline V gene encodes CDR1 DFQATT and CDR2 SNEGSKA (reference sequence). Trimming stripped 4 bases from V and 1 base from J, with 13 bases between. CDR3 sequence reads: CSAIRGGENTEAFF. The DNA of the CDR3 is TGCAGTGCTATTAGGGGCGGAGAGAACACTGAAGCTTTCTTT.

This clonotype was counted a few times. The chain carries TRBV10-3 and TRBJ2-3; D not resolved. Germline CDR1 is ENHRY and CDR2 is SYGVKD. Trimming removed 6 bases from V and 4 bases from J, with 17 bases in between. This CDR3 has 15 amino acids. The CDR3 region has the DNA TGTGCCATCAGGGCCCAGCTTACCCCCTCAGATACGCAGTATTTT. Protein product: CAIRAQLTPSDTQYF.

The V gene is TRBV15, the J gene TRBJ1-3, with D perhaps matching TRBD1 (5 bases). The length of the CDR3 is 13 residues. Germline V gene data show CDR1 as LNHNV and CDR2 as YYDKDF (reference sequence). Trimming pared 0 bases from V and 11 bases from J, leaving 11 bases between. CDR3 in amino acids: CATSRDLSGSIYF. The CDR3 nucleotides read TGTGCCACCAGCAGAGATCTTTCAGGGTCCATATATTTT.

A few counts support this clonotype. V usage is TRBV11-2 and J usage is TRBJ2-7, with 7 positions matching TRBD1. Germline V gives CDR1 SGHAT, CDR2 FQNNGV. This CDR3 has 13 residues. V shed 5 bases and J 3 bases; nucleotides not matched to a gene: 4. CDR3 nucleotides: TGTGCCAGCAGCAAGGACAGGAACTACGAGCAGTACTTC. The encoded protein is CASSKDRNYEQYF.

This clonotype occurred many times. The rearrangement uses TRBV9 and TRBJ2-5, with a weak D call TRBD2 (5 bases). Trimming shortened V by 4 bases and J by 5 bases, and 15 bases separated the two germline ends. The CDR3 runs to 14 residues. Per the germline V gene, CDR1 is SGDLS and CDR2 is YYNGEE. The CDR3 sequence is CASSLSGDWETQYF. CDR3 DNA sequence: TGTGCCAGCAGCCTAAGCGGAGATTGGGAGACCCAGTACTTC.

This clonotype was seen ten or more times. V is TRBV7-9 and J is TRBJ1-2; D is possibly TRBD1 (5 bases). Trimming shortened V by 7 bases and J by 6 bases, and 15 bases separated the two germline ends. Germline loops: CDR1 SEHNR, CDR2 FQNEAQ (reference sequence). This CDR3 is 13 amino acids long. The chain's CDR3 is CASTFEGMDGYTF. Written as DNA, the CDR3 is TGTGCCAGCACCTTTGAGGGGATGGATGGCTACACCTTC.